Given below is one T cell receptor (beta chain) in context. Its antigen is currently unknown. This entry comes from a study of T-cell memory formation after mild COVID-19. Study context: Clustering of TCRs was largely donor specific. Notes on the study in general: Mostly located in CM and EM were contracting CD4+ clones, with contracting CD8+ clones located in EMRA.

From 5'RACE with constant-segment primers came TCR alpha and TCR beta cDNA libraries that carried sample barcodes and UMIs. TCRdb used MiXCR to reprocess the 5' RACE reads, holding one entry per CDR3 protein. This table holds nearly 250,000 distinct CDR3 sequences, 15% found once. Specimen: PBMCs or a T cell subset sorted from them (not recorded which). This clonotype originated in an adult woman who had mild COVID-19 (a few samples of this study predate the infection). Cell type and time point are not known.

The CDR3 DNA reads TGTGCCAGCAGCCCCGGGACTAGCGGGCCGGAGACCCAGTACTTC. Encoded protein: CASSPGTSGPETQYF. The gene calls are TRBV3-1 and TRBJ2-5, with 12 nucleotides matching TRBD2. Losses at the gene ends were 4 bases for V and 5 bases for J; bases not matched to a gene: 5. CDR3 size: 15 residues. The germline CDR1 and CDR2 sequences are LGHDT and YNNKEL (reference sequence).